The 20 T cell receptor beta chains below all came from one sample that was sequenced in a study of cytomegalovirus exposure and HLA in healthy donors. The PCR contained 60 Vbeta and 13 Jbeta primers. The repertoire was sequenced with immunoSEQ multiplex PCR; TCRdb's copy has only in-frame clones and lacks some. The sample lists about 120,000 clones; about 78% were seen once. Input material: PBMCs. Receptor source: a female donor in good health and CMV-seronegative.

The chain combines TRBV30 with TRBJ2-1; 11 bases line up with TRBD2. Unmatched junction bases numbered 11, after V lost 4 bases and J lost 15 bases. The CDR3 runs to 13 residues. Germline CDR1 and CDR2: GTSNPN and SVGIG (reference sequence). The CDR3 is CAWKASGGIFRFF. The CDR3 coding sequence is TGTGCCTGGAAGGCTAGCGGGGGGATTTTCAGGTTCTTC.

Remarks on this clone: One end of the junction does not line up with germline, which may come from a read error. This chain uses TRBV5-8 with TRBJ1-2, with D possibly TRBD1 on 6 matching bases. CDR1 and CDR2 from the germline V gene are SGHTS and YDEGEE. The CDR3 extends over 13 amino acids. In DNA, the CDR3 is TGTGCCAGCAGTTCCGACAGGATCCTTCCGTTAGCCTTC. Translated, it gives CASSSDRILPLAF.

The CDR3 DNA reads as TGTGCCAGCAGCCCCGCCCAGGGTGTCATGACCCAGTACTTC. As protein: CASSPAQGVMTQYF. This chain joins TRBV6-5 and TRBJ2-5, with a weak D call TRBD1 (5 bases). The germline V gene encodes CDR1 MNHEY and CDR2 SVGAGI. The CDR3 sequence is 14 residues long. The V end lost 6 bases, the J end lost 7 bases, and 18 bases lay between the germline ends.

Points on this clone: The junction shows a germline mismatch at one end, possibly a read error. The rearrangement joins TRBV28 to TRBJ2-4; no definite D call. Germline V gene sequence: CDR1 MDHEN, CDR2 SYDVKM. The CDR3 consists of 13 residues. The CDR3, as DNA: TGTGCCACCCTCTTAGGCGATTCGAACAGTCAGTACTTC. Residues: CATLLGDSNSQYF.

The DNA for the CDR3 is TGTGCCAGCAGTCCCGTGCGGGGGTCCGGGGAGCTGTTTTTT. Residues: CASSPVRGSGELFF. The gene calls are TRBV2 and TRBJ2-2; 7 nucleotides align to TRBD2. The CDR3 is made up of 14 amino acids. The V and J ends lost 5 bases and 6 bases, in that order; junction bases with no gene match: 6. Germline V lookup: CDR1 SNHLY, CDR2 FYNNEI.

The genes are TRBV4-2 and TRBJ2-1; 11 bases match TRBD2. This CDR3 is built from 16 residues. Per the germline V gene, CDR1 is LGHNA and CDR2 is YNFKEQ. V lost 1 base, J lost 3 bases, and 2 bases stayed unmatched. CDR3: CASSQALAGDYNEQFF. CDR3 bases: TGTGCCAGCAGCCAAGCACTAGCGGGAGACTACAATGAGCAGTTCTTC.

The chain is built from TRBV19 and TRBJ1-5; D gene ambiguous. This CDR3 has 13 residues. Germline CDR1 reads LNHDA; CDR2 reads SQIVND (reference sequence). V shed 6 bases and J shed 5 bases, with 11 bases lying between them. The CDR3 region is CASSWRAYQPQHF. The DNA for the CDR3 is TGTGCCAGTAGCTGGAGAGCCTATCAGCCCCAGCATTTT. Complete variable domain (other parts from reference TRBV19 and TRBJ1-5): DGGITQSPKYLFRKEGQNVTLSCEQNLNHDAMYWYRQDPGQGLRLIYYSQIVNDFQKGDIAEGYSVSREKKESFPLTVTSAQKNPTAFYLCASSWRAYQPQHFGDGTRLSIL.

This clone has a handful of counts. CDR3 amino acids: CASSRVVSNLRPFNQPQHF. In DNA form, the CDR3 reads TGTGCCAGCAGCCGGGTTGTCAGCAACTTACGGCCTTTCAATCAGCCCCAGCATTTT. The rearrangement joins TRBV21-1 to TRBJ1-5. TRBV21-1 is designated a pseudogene. This CDR3 has 19 residues.

V and J are TRBV28 and TRBJ1-2, with 7 bases aligning to TRBD1. The length of the CDR3 is 13 residues. Germline V CDR1 and CDR2: MDHEN, SYDVKM. V lost 4 bases, J lost 6 bases, and 5 bases stayed unmatched. The DNA for the CDR3 is TGTGCCAGCAGTTCAAGGGGGCTGGATGGCTACACCTTC. Protein: CASSSRGLDGYTF.

The V gene is TRBV6-5, the J gene TRBJ1-4, with 8 bases identical to TRBD1. The CDR3 extends over 14 amino acids. Germline CDR1 is MNHEY and CDR2 is SVGAGI. The V segment lost 4 bases and the J segment 3 bases; nucleotides outside the gene matches: 1. CDR3 nucleotide sequence: TGTGCCAGCAGTTTGGACAGGGCTAATGAAAAACTGTTTTTT. As protein: CASSLDRANEKLFF.

The V and J genes are TRBV5-1 and TRBJ2-7; TRBD1 aligns across 8 bases. Germline V lookup: CDR1 SGHRS, CDR2 YFSETQ. This CDR3 spans 14 amino acids. Losses at the gene ends were 2 bases for V and 3 bases for J; bases not matched to a gene: 4. The CDR3 DNA reads TGCGCCAGCAGCTTCGGGACAGGCGGCTACGAGCAGTACTTC. Translation: CASSFGTGGYEQYF.

V gene TRBV9 combines with J gene TRBJ2-1, with a possible D match to TRBD1 (6 bases). From germline, CDR1 is SGDLS and CDR2 YYNGEE. V lost 3 bases and J lost 1, with 17 bases in between. This CDR3 spans 17 amino acids. CDR3 loop: CASSATQGRWSYNEQFF. The CDR3 region has the DNA TGTGCCAGCAGCGCCACACAGGGCCGGTGGTCCTACAATGAGCAGTTCTTC. The variable domain in full, with the rest retrieved from reference TRBV9 and TRBJ2-1, is DSGVTQTPKHLITATGQRVTLRCSPRSGDLSVYWYQQSLDQGLQFLIQYYNGEERAKGNILERFSAQQFPDLHSELNLSSLELGDSALYFCASSATQGRWSYNEQFFGPGTRLTVL.

The rearrangement uses TRBV7-9 and TRBJ2-7; D not resolved. Looked up from germline, CDR1 is SEHNR and CDR2 is FQNEAQ (reference sequence). CDR3 size: 11 residues. The V end was cut by 4 bases, the J end by 6 bases, with 7 bases between. The CDR3 reads CASSSAVEQYF. CDR3 in DNA: TGTGCCAGCAGCTCTGCGGTCGAGCAGTACTTC.

This chain uses TRBV7-8 with TRBJ2-3; 9 bases match TRBD1. This CDR3 is 16 amino acids long. J lost 0 bases, V lost 4 bases, and 5 bases had no gene match. CDR1 is SGHVS, CDR2 FQNEAQ, per germline. The CDR3 coding sequence is TGTGCCAGCAGCTGGGGACAGGGTTACAGCACAGATACGCAGTATTTT. Translated, it gives CASSWGQGYSTDTQYF.

This chain joins TRBV29-1 and TRBJ1-1; a weak D match, TRBD1 (5 bases). Germline CDR1 is SQVTM and CDR2 is ANQGSEA. V dropped 6 bases and J dropped 1 base, with 15 bases sitting between them. There are 14 residues in the CDR3. The CDR3 region is CSVGGRNGNTEAFF. The CDR3 DNA is TGCAGCGTGGGGGGGAGGAACGGGAACACTGAAGCTTTCTTT. The whole variable domain, filled in from reference TRBV29-1 and TRBJ1-1, reads SAVISQKPSRDICQRGTSLTIQCQVDSQVTMMFWYRQQPGQSLTLIATANQGSEATYESGFVIDKFPISRPNLTFSTLTVSNMSPEDSSIYLCSVGGRNGNTEAFFGQGTRLTVV.

CDR3 coding DNA: TGTGCCTGGAGTGTAATCCGGACAGGGGCGAGGACAGATACGCAGTATTTT. Protein product: CAWSVIRTGARTDTQYF. The chain is built from TRBV30 and TRBJ2-3; TRBD1 matches 9 bases. Per germline, CDR1 GTSNPN and CDR2 SVGIG (reference sequence). This CDR3 spans 17 amino acids. V lost 0 bases and J lost 3; bases outside the gene matches: 10.

The chain is built from TRBV6-5 and TRBJ2-2; D is ambiguous. Germline loops: CDR1 MNHEY, CDR2 SVGAGI. The CDR3 consists of 12 residues. The V end lost 8 bases, the J end lost 6 bases, and 10 bases lay between the germline ends. CDR3 in DNA: TGTGCCAGCGGTCAGTTTGCCGGGGAGCTGTTTTTT. Amino acids: CASGQFAGELFF.

This chain joins TRBV6-9 and TRBJ1-2; D uncertain. Deletions cut 2 bases from V and 11 bases from J, with 21 bases between. The CDR3 is made up of 15 amino acids. Germline V gene data show CDR1 as MNHGY and CDR2 as SVAAGI. As DNA, the CDR3 is TGTGCCAGCAGTTATAACCCCAGGACTACCACGAGATACACCTTC. It is translated as CASSYNPRTTTRYTF.

The rearrangement links TRBV6-6 to TRBJ2-7; a weak D match, TRBD2 (6 bases). This CDR3 contains 13 residues. Germline V lookup: CDR1 MNHNY, CDR2 SVGAGI (reference sequence). V was clipped by 6 bases and J by 2 bases, with 11 bases between them. In nucleotides, the CDR3 is TGTGCCAGCAGGGGACTTGGGACCTACGAGCAGTACTTC. Translating it yields CASRGLGTYEQYF.

This chain uses TRBV2 with TRBJ2-7; 11 bases agree with TRBD2. There are 16 residues in the CDR3. The germline gives CDR1 SNHLY, CDR2 FYNNEI. V lost 5 bases to trimming and J lost 2 bases; unmatched junction nucleotides: 8. The CDR3 nucleotides read TGTGCCAGCAGTCCTTTACTAGCGGGAGACCCCTACGAGCAGTACTTC. Translated, it gives CASSPLLAGDPYEQYF.